The 15 T cell receptor beta chains listed next were all sequenced from one sample in a study of shared clonotypes between healthy human individuals. TCRdb keeps only in-frame clones here, not all; method: immunoSEQ multiplex PCR. The sample consists of a few million clones, just under 95% of them appearing once. Terminally differentiated effector memory CD45RA+ cells were excluded by CCR7 positive selection of CD45RO-negative cells. Sequencing was performed on naive CD8+ T cells from PBMCs. The receptor source for this set is a young man in good health. Some clones in this sample may be carry-over from other donors' samples.

A note on this clone: Other DNA sequences within the sample encode an identical CDR3. The rearrangement joins TRBV5-1 to TRBJ1-2; tentative D call: TRBD1 (5 bases). The CDR3 is made up of 15 amino acids. Germline CDR1 is SGHRS and CDR2 is YFSETQ. V was clipped by 0 bases and J by 0 bases, with 9 bases between them. The CDR3 sequence: CASSLGQPSNYGYTF. The DNA of the CDR3 is TGCGCCAGCAGCTTGGGACAGCCTTCTAACTATGGCTACACCTTC.

The gene calls are TRBV27 and TRBJ1-4; no clear D. The V end lost 4 bases, the J end lost 7 bases, and 10 bases lay between the germline ends. Germline lookup yields CDR1 MNHEY and CDR2 SMNVEV (reference sequence). The CDR3 runs 13 residues. The CDR3 region is CASSSIGIEKLFF. The CDR3 nucleotides read TGTGCCAGCAGTTCTATAGGAATTGAAAAACTGTTTTTT.

This clone was seen more than once but under ten times. Other DNA sequences within the sample encode an identical CDR3. The genes are TRBV27 and TRBJ1-5, with no clear D. Germline CDR1 is MNHEY and CDR2 is SMNVEV (reference sequence). This CDR3 is built from 13 residues. The ends were cut back, 1 base at V and 2 bases at J, with 3 bases in the middle. The CDR3, as DNA: TGTGCCAGCAGTTTATTGGGCAATCAGCCCCAGCATTTT. Its protein product is CASSLLGNQPQHF.

This clone appeared once. The chain combines TRBV28 with TRBJ1-4; D remains ambiguous. Trimming shortened V by 0 bases and J by 8 bases, and 13 bases separated the two germline ends. Germline loops: CDR1 MDHEN, CDR2 SYDVKM. The CDR3 runs to 15 residues. CDR3 nucleotides: TGTGCCAGCAGTTTATGGTCCGAGAGGAAAGAAAAACTGTTTTTT. Its protein product is CASSLWSERKEKLFF. Drawing the rest from reference TRBV28 and TRBJ1-4, the complete variable domain is DVKVTQSSRYLVKRTGEKVFLECVQDMDHENMFWYRQDPGLGLRLIYFSYDVKMKEKGDIPEGYSVSREKKERFSLILESASTNQTSMYLCASSLWSERKEKLFFGSGTQLSVL.

The chain is built from TRBV28 and TRBJ2-4; TRBD1 is a possible D gene (6 bases). The germline CDR1 and CDR2 sequences are MDHEN and SYDVKM. Trimming removed 7 bases at V and 12 bases at J, with 16 bases between. This CDR3 contains 12 residues. CDR3 in DNA: TGTGCCAGCACCCCCGGGACAAATAATCAGTACTTC. Translation: CASTPGTNNQYF.

Comment on this clone: Possible read error: a much larger clone is one base away. Other DNA sequences of this sample code for an identical CDR3. The rearrangement links TRBV9 to TRBJ2-1, with D possibly TRBD2 on 6 matching bases. Trimming left V 0 bases short and J 7 bases short, with 8 bases between. This CDR3 has 13 residues. Germline values: CDR1 SGDLS, CDR2 YYNGEE. In DNA form, the CDR3 reads TGTGCCAGCAGCGTAGGGCTAGCGAATGAGCAGTTCTTC. As protein: CASSVGLANEQFF.

This clone was found once. The V call is TRBV27, the J call TRBJ2-7, with 7 bases identical to TRBD1. The V gene's germline CDR1 is MNHEY and CDR2 SMNVEV (reference sequence). The length of the CDR3 is 14 residues. V trimming: 6 bases; J trimming: 2 bases; junction bases outside the gene matches: 7. CDR3 in amino acids: CASRPRQGAYEQYF. The CDR3 DNA sequence: TGTGCCAGCAGACCTAGACAGGGCGCCTACGAGCAGTACTTC.

This clone has only one observation. In DNA form, the CDR3 reads TGTGCCAGCAGACTTCTTTCAGGGGTCTCCTACGAGCAGTACTTC. It codes for CASRLLSGVSYEQYF. The chain recombines TRBV6-5 with TRBJ2-7; a weak D match, TRBD1 (6 bases). CDR3 length equals 15 residues. V shed 6 bases and J shed 0 bases, with 15 bases lying between them. CDR1 is MNHEY, CDR2 SVGAGI, per germline.

This chain joins TRBV4-3 and TRBJ2-1; 9 nucleotides align to TRBD2. V shed 0 bases, J shed 7 bases, and the junction held 7 bases outside the gene matches. The CDR3 is 16 amino acids. The V gene's germline CDR1 is LGHNA and CDR2 YSLEER. CDR3 in DNA: TGCGCCAGCAGCCAAGATAACACTAGCGGGCCTAATGAGCAGTTCTTC. Translating gives CASSQDNTSGPNEQFF.

The chain combines TRBV7-9 with TRBJ2-3; D perhaps matches TRBD1 (6 bases). This CDR3 contains 19 residues. V lost 8 bases to trimming and J lost 5 bases, with 32 bases between them. Germline V gene lookup returns CDR1 SEHNR and CDR2 FQNEAQ (reference sequence). The CDR3 DNA sequence: TGTGCCAGCGACTGGACTCAAAACTACAGGGTCGTTTGGGAAGATACGCAGTATTTT. Translating it yields CASDWTQNYRVVWEDTQYF. The variable domain in full, with the rest retrieved from reference TRBV7-9 and TRBJ2-3, is DTGVSQNPRHKITKRGQNVTFRCDPISEHNRLYWYRQTLGQGPEFLTYFQNEAQLEKSRLLSDRFSAERPKGSFSTLEIQRTEQGDSAMYLCASDWTQNYRVVWEDTQYFGPGTRLTVL.

The rearrangement uses TRBV5-6 and TRBJ2-7, with D possibly being TRBD2 (6 bases). The CDR3 is made up of 14 amino acids. The ends were cut back, 5 bases at V and 0 bases at J, with 12 bases in the middle. Per germline, CDR1 SGHDT and CDR2 YYEEEE. CDR3 nucleotide sequence: TGTGCCAGCAGTGGAGGGAGTCCCTCCTACGAGCAGTACTTC. Translated, it gives CASSGGSPSYEQYF.

The V and J genes are TRBV6-4 and TRBJ1-1; TRBD1 is a possible D gene (5 bases). The CDR3 is 13 amino acids. Germline V gene lookup returns CDR1 MRHNA and CDR2 SNTAGT. Trimming removed 7 bases from V and 0 bases from J, with 9 bases in between. The CDR3 is CASKETVNTEAFF. CDR3 DNA sequence: TGTGCCAGCAAGGAGACAGTGAACACTGAAGCTTTCTTT.

The genes are TRBV27 and TRBJ2-2; D gene ambiguous. CDR1 and CDR2 (germline): MNHEY, SMNVEV (reference sequence). CDR3 length: 17 amino acids. V was clipped by 4 bases and J by 1 base, with 16 bases between them. DNA of the CDR3: TGTGCCAGCAGTTCACCCGCCGCGATCGAGAACACCGGGGAGCTGTTTTTT. Translated, it gives CASSSPAAIENTGELFF.

V usage is TRBV7-3 and J usage is TRBJ1-1; D call uncertain. This CDR3 spans 13 amino acids. CDR1 and CDR2 from the germline V gene are SGHTA and FQGTGA. V was cut by 2 bases and J by 7 bases, with 11 bases left in between. The CDR3 DNA reads as TGTGCCAGCAGCTTAGATGTGGGCGGTGAAGCTTTCTTT. It is translated as CASSLDVGGEAFF. Based on the CDR3 plus reference TRBV7-3 and TRBJ1-1, the full variable domain is GAGVSQTPSNKVTEKGKYVELRCDPISGHTALYWYRQSLGQGPEFLIYFQGTGAADDSGLPNDRFFAVRPEGSVSTLKIQRTERGDSAVYLCASSLDVGGEAFFGQGTRLTVV.

This chain joins TRBV27 and TRBJ2-3; D may be TRBD1 or TRBD2 (6 bases each). The germline V gene has CDR1 MNHEY and CDR2 SMNVEV (reference sequence). V lost 7 bases and J lost 4, with 12 bases in between. CDR3 length: 13 residues. The CDR3 sequence is CASTGRGPDTQYF. CDR3 coding DNA: TGTGCCAGCACGGGCCGGGGGCCAGATACGCAGTATTTT.